These 23 T cell receptor beta chains share one sample of origin, sequenced in a study of T cells in Graves' hyperthyroidism and ophthalmopathy. TCR beta CDR3 regions were amplified from RNA. During a first-round RT-PCR of the TCR CDR3, the HTBI primer set was used. Each CDR3 protein is one row after TCRdb ran MiXCR on the multiplex PCR reads. The sample lists fewer than 350,000 distinct CDR3 sequences; over 15% were seen once. The sample comprised blood. The source is a woman aged 45-65 years with Graves' hyperthyroidism.

This clonotype was seen a handful of times. The chain employs TRBV6-5 and TRBJ2-7, with TRBD2 matching over 7 bases. The CDR3 consists of 14 residues. Germline lookup yields CDR1 MNHEY and CDR2 SVGAGI. The CDR3 nucleotides are TGTGCCAGCAGTAACTCGGGGGGATCCTACGAGCAGTACGTC. Its translation is CASSNSGGSYEQYV.

CDR3 amino acids: CASSPPGHRLNSPLHF. The CDR3 region has the DNA TGTGCCAGCTCACCTCCGGGACACCGACTTAATTCACCCCTCCACTTT. V and J are TRBV18 and TRBJ1-6; possibly TRBD1 for D (6 bases). CDR1 is KGHSH and CDR2 is LQKENI in the germline V gene. The V end lost 3 bases, the J end lost 6 bases, and 15 bases lay between the germline ends. The CDR3 is made up of 16 amino acids.

This clonotype showed up many times. This chain links TRBV11-2 with TRBJ2-3, with 15 bases aligning to TRBD2. The CDR3 has 16 residues. V trimming: 5 bases; J trimming: 4 bases; junction bases outside the gene matches: 4. Germline lookup yields CDR1 SGHAT and CDR2 FQNNGV. DNA for the CDR3: TGTGCCAGCAGCGTGGGACTAGCGGGAGGTCCAGATACGCAGTATTTT. Its translation is CASSVGLAGGPDTQYF. Supplemented by reference TRBV11-2 and TRBJ2-3, the full variable domain reads EAGVAQSPRYKIIEKRQSVAFWCNPISGHATLYWYQQILGQGPKLLIQFQNNGVVDDSQLPKDRFSAERLKGVDSTLKIQPAKLEDSAVYLCASSVGLAGGPDTQYFGPGTRLTVL.

This clonotype was counted a few times. The V call is TRBV27, the J call TRBJ2-7; D ambiguous. V lost 2 bases and J lost 1, with 6 bases in between. The CDR3 extends over 13 amino acids. Looked up from germline, CDR1 is MNHEY and CDR2 is SMNVEV (reference sequence). The CDR3 DNA reads TGTGCCAGCAGTTTAAAGGTTTCCTACGAGCAGTACTTC. It yields the protein CASSLKVSYEQYF.

This clonotype was seen repeatedly, ten times or more. CDR3 nucleotides: TGTGCCAGCAGTGTGTGGGTAGGGACTGAAGCTTTCTTT. This codes for CASSVWVGTEAFF. The chain combines TRBV2 with TRBJ1-1; D remains ambiguous. The germline V gene encodes CDR1 SNHLY and CDR2 FYNNEI. This CDR3 contains 13 residues. V lost 4 bases and J lost 5, with 11 bases in between. Together with reference TRBV2 and TRBJ1-1, the CDR3 gives the full variable domain: EPEVTQTPSHQVTQMGQEVILRCVPISNHLYFYWYRQILGQKVEFLVSFYNNEISEKSEIFDDQFSVERPDGSNFTLKIRSTKLEDSAMYFCASSVWVGTEAFFGQGTRLTVV.

The chain carries TRBV28 and TRBJ2-7; 9 nucleotides line up with TRBD2. The J segment lost 2 bases and the V segment lost 10 bases, leaving 9 bases of the junction unmatched. The length of the CDR3 is 14 residues. The germline V gene encodes CDR1 MDHEN and CDR2 SYDVKM. CDR3 protein: CATRPSGVTYEQYF. The CDR3 bases are TGTGCCACGAGACCTAGCGGGGTGACCTACGAGCAGTACTTC.

This clonotype appeared many times. This chain links TRBV5-1 with TRBJ2-1; D tentatively reads TRBD1 or TRBD2 (6 bases each). V was pared by 6 bases and J by 4 bases, with 14 bases between. The CDR3 extends over 14 amino acids. The germline V gene has CDR1 SGHRS and CDR2 YFSETQ. Here the CDR3 reads CASKGGGAYNEQFF. The CDR3 DNA reads as TGCGCCAGCAAAGGGGGAGGTGCATACAATGAGCAGTTCTTC.

This clonotype was counted a few times. The chain links TRBV29-1 to TRBJ2-3; unclear D gene. The CDR3 is 14 amino acids. Trimming removed 8 bases at V and 0 bases at J, with 15 bases between. Germline-derived CDR1 and CDR2 are SQVTM and ANQGSEA. The CDR3, as DNA: TGCAGCCACCGACGGCCCGAAAGCACAGATACGCAGTATTTT. Its protein is CSHRRPESTDTQYF.

The gene calls are TRBV6-1 and TRBJ2-1; TRBD2 matches 9 bases. This CDR3 comprises 15 residues. CDR1 is MNHNS and CDR2 is SASEGT in the germline V gene. J was trimmed by 1 base and V by 6 bases; bases with no gene match: 4. The CDR3 bases are TGTGCCAGCAGGGGTAGCGGGGGATCCTACAATGAGCAGTTCTTC. This codes for CASRGSGGSYNEQFF.

DNA of the CDR3: TGTGCCAGCAGTTTTAGCCCGGCCACTGAAGCTTTCTTT. Its translation: CASSFSPATEAFF. This rearrangement joins TRBV12-3 or TRBV12-4 to TRBJ1-1; D gene ambiguous. The CDR3 loop spans 13 amino acids. Trimming shortened V by 3 bases and J by 4 bases, and 9 bases separated the two germline ends.

The genes are TRBV15 and TRBJ1-2, with TRBD1 matching 8 bases. The CDR3 loop spans 14 amino acids. Germline CDR1 is LNHNV and CDR2 is YYDKDF (reference sequence). V shed 0 bases and J 6 bases; nucleotides not matched to a gene: 3. For the CDR3, the DNA is TGTGCCACCAGCAGAGATCGGACAGGGAATGGCTACACCTTC. Translation gives CATSRDRTGNGYTF.

The CDR3 coding sequence is TGTGCCAGCAGCCCCAGGGTCTCTGGGGCCAACGTCCTGACTTTC. Protein product: CASSPRVSGANVLTF. The chain has TRBV5-6 and TRBJ2-6, with TRBD1 as a possible D gene (5 bases). The CDR3 is made up of 15 amino acids. The V and J ends lost 4 bases and 0 bases respectively, with 8 bases between them. The germline CDR1 and CDR2 sequences are SGHDT and YYEEEE. The full variable domain, rest sourced from reference TRBV5-6 and TRBJ2-6, is DAGVTQSPTHLIKTRGQQVTLRCSPKSGHDTVSWYQQALGQGPQFIFQYYEEEERQRGNFPDRFSGHQFPNYSSELNVNALLLGDSALYLCASSPRVSGANVLTFGAGSRLTVL.

There are many counts of this clonotype. The chain uses TRBV7-9 and TRBJ2-7; D not certain. Germline lookup yields CDR1 SEHNR and CDR2 FQNEAQ (reference sequence). This CDR3 has 14 residues. V lost 1 base and J 1 base, leaving 8 bases between the germline ends. The CDR3 DNA reads as TGTGCCAGCAGCTTAGACCCGATTTCCTACGAGCAGTACTTC. Protein product: CASSLDPISYEQYF.

As for this clonotype: Germline and junction disagree at one end, which may indicate a read error. V is TRBV10-2 and J is TRBJ2-3; maybe TRBD1 (6 bases). Germline assignment: CDR1 WSHSY and CDR2 SAAADI. The CDR3 totals 13 residues. The CDR3 sequence is CASRPDSTDTLYF. In nucleotides, the CDR3 is TGCGCCAGCAGGCCGGACAGCACAGATACGCTGTATTTT.

This clonotype was seen many times. This chain connects TRBV28 to TRBJ2-3; D is ambiguous. Germline assignment: CDR1 MDHEN and CDR2 SYDVKM. CDR3 size: 14 residues. The V end was cut by 6 bases, the J end by 1 base, with 11 bases between. CDR3 amino acids: CASRGRLGTDTQYF. Written as DNA, the CDR3 is TGTGCCAGCAGGGGTCGGTTGGGCACAGATACGCAGTATTTT.

This clonotype showed up many times. J is TRBJ1-1 and V is TRBV30; no clear D gene. Germline V gene data show CDR1 as GTSNPN and CDR2 as SVGIG (reference sequence). The V gene lost 3 bases and the J gene lost 8 bases, with 16 bases spanning the gap. The CDR3 extends over 13 amino acids. For the CDR3, the DNA is TGTGCCTGGAGCCGGAACTACGGGCAGGAAGCTTTCTTT. Its translation: CAWSRNYGQEAFF.

The V gene is TRBV6-1, the J gene TRBJ2-2, with 8 bases lining up with TRBD1. Germline CDR1 MNHNS, CDR2 SASEGT. The length of the CDR3 is 15 residues. The junction had 5 bases not matched to a gene; V was cut back by 5 bases and J by 3 bases. CDR3 protein: CASSPATGDTGELFF. The CDR3 nucleotides are TGTGCCAGCAGTCCCGCGACAGGGGACACCGGGGAGCTGTTTTTT.

The sample holds many counts of this clonotype. The chain is built from TRBV18 and TRBJ2-3; TRBD1 or TRBD2 may be the D gene (6 bases each). This CDR3 contains 14 residues. With 6 bases removed from V and 1 base from J, the gap between germline ends came to 11 bases. The germline V gene has CDR1 KGHSH and CDR2 LQKENI. In nucleotides, the CDR3 is TGTGCCAGCTCGGGGGGCTACGGCACAGATACGCAGTATTTT. This encodes CASSGGYGTDTQYF.

This clonotype appeared many times. The chain carries TRBV2 and TRBJ2-1; TRBD1 or TRBD2 may be the D gene (5 bases each). CDR1 is SNHLY, CDR2 FYNNEI, per germline. Between the trimmed V and J ends, which lost 2 bases and 2 bases, there was a span of 13 bases. The CDR3 covers 16 residues. Here the CDR3 DNA reads TGTGCCAGCAGTGAACTCGTTCAGGGAGCCTACAATGAGCAGTTCTTC. Translation: CASSELVQGAYNEQFF.

The sample holds a few counts of this clonotype. The chain is built from TRBV6-1 and TRBJ1-1; TRBD1 matches at 8 bases. Trimming cost V 3 bases and J 4 bases; bases outside gene matches: 1. CDR1 and CDR2 from the germline V gene are MNHNS and SASEGT. There are 13 residues in the CDR3. The CDR3 region has the DNA TGTGCCAGCAGTGATACAGGGGGCACTGAAGCTTTCTTT. It encodes CASSDTGGTEAFF.

Here the CDR3 reads CASSSQGRFDTEAFF. The CDR3 DNA sequence: TGTGCCAGCAGCTCTCAGGGTAGGTTTGACACTGAAGCTTTCTTT. The rearrangement joins TRBV5-4 to TRBJ1-1; a weak D match, TRBD1 (5 bases). Between the trimmed V and J ends, which lost 3 bases and 3 bases, there was a span of 15 bases. The CDR3 has 15 amino acids. Germline values: CDR1 SGHNT, CDR2 YYREEE (reference sequence). The complete variable domain, with remaining parts taken from reference TRBV5-4 and TRBJ1-1, reads ETGVTQSPTHLIKTRGQQVTLRCSSQSGHNTVSWYQQALGQGPQFIFQYYREEENGRGNFPPRFSGLQFPNYSSELNVNALELDDSALYLCASSSQGRFDTEAFFGQGTRLTVV.

CDR3 residues: CASSQVSGELFF. The DNA for the CDR3 is TGTGCCAGCAGCCAAGTTTCCGGGGAGCTGTTTTTT. The chain links TRBV4-2 to TRBJ2-2, with D hard to call. The CDR3 contains 12 residues. The ends were cut back, 1 base at V and 6 bases at J, with 3 bases in the middle. Germline-derived CDR1 and CDR2 are LGHNA and YNFKEQ.

The V call is TRBV27, the J call TRBJ2-5; D perhaps matches TRBD1 (6 bases). The CDR3 contains 14 residues. Germline CDR1 and CDR2: MNHEY and SMNVEV (reference sequence). The ends were cut back, 5 bases at V and 6 bases at J, with 16 bases in the middle. CDR3 sequence reads: CASSLSRGGQTQYF. CDR3 nucleotide sequence: TGTGCCAGCAGTCTCAGCAGGGGCGGACAGACCCAGTACTTC.